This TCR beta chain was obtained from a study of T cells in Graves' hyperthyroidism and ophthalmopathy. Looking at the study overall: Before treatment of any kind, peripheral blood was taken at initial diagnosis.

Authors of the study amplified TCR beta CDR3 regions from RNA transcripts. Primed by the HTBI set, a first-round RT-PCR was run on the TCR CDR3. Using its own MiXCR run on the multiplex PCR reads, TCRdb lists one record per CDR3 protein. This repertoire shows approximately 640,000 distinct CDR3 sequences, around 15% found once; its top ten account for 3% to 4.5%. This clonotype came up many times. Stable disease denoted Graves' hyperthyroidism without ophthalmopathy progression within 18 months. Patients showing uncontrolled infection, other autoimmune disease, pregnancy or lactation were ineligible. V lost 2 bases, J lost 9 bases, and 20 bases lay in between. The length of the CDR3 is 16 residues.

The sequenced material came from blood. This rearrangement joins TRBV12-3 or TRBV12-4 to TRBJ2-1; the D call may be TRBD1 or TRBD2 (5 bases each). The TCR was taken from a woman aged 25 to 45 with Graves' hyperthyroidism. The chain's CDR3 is CASSLLRTGALGEQFF. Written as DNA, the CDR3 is TGTGCCAGCAGTTTACTTAGGACTGGGGCGCTGGGTGAGCAGTTCTTC.